Presented here are 2 T cell receptor beta chains from one specimen sequenced in a study of control samples from healthy donors and cancer patients. Some clones are missing from TCRdb's copy, which holds only in-frame ones; the method was immunoSEQ multiplex PCR. The repertoire holds some 65,000 clones, with around 84% as singletons. Material for sequencing was PBMCs. These receptors were collected from a woman between 45 and 65 years old with lung cancer.

The V gene is TRBV12-3 or TRBV12-4, the J gene TRBJ1-1; D unclear. CDR3 size: 12 residues. Deletions cut 11 bases from V and 4 bases from J, with 14 bases between. CDR3 coding DNA: TGTGCCGTGAATTCGGGGTTCACTGAAGCTTTCTTT. The encoded protein is CAVNSGFTEAFF.

Here the CDR3 reads CASSLGSNTEAFF. The DNA for the CDR3 is TGTGCCAGCAGTTTAGGGTCGAACACTGAAGCTTTCTTT. J is TRBJ1-1 and V is TRBV12-3 or TRBV12-4; D not certain. This CDR3 comprises 13 residues. The ends were cut back, 1 base at V and 1 base at J, with 4 bases in the middle.